A single TCR beta chain is shown here with its context. This sample was taken from a study of blood T cell repertoires in COVID-19. Overall study context: T cells, B-cell-depleted T cells, or PBMCs supplied cDNA or gDNA.

The V gene's germline CDR1 is LNHDA and CDR2 SQIVND (reference sequence). The V and J ends lost 4 bases and 2 bases, in that order; junction bases with no gene match: 10. This CDR3 spans 16 amino acids. The authors' processing: Reference gene primer amplification in the assay estimated nucleated cell counts. Clones were read by immunoSEQ multiplex PCR, and TCRdb kept only the in-frame ones, dropping some. D and trimming come from the DNA, and the V and J calls and clone size come from that table. The data show 150,000 to 170,000 clones, about 85% seen once. Seattle patient enrollment occurred during active infection, with longitudinal follow-up thereafter.

This clonotype was obtained from a woman aged 55-69 years with COVID-19, enrolled during active disease. Sequenced material: peripheral blood. The chain couples TRBV19 to TRBJ2-7; 8 bases align to TRBD2. CDR3 amino acids: CASSKRLAPFTYEQYF. CDR3 coding DNA: TGTGCCAGTAGTAAGAGACTAGCGCCATTCACCTACGAGCAGTACTTC.